A single sample gave rise to the 25 T cell receptor beta chains below, sequenced in a study of neurological immune-mediated disorders. TCRdb itself ran the 5' RACE reads through MiXCR, one entry per CDR3 protein. The sample has roughly 34,000 distinct CDR3 sequences, about 13% seen once. Sample time point: longitudinal time-point 2. The specimen was PBMCs. These receptors were obtained from a woman in her thirties or forties in good health.

This clonotype was observed at least ten times. The chain employs TRBV20-1 and TRBJ2-7; no reliable D call. The CDR3 length is 13 residues. Trimming removed 1 base at V and 3 bases at J, with 10 bases between. From germline, CDR1 is DFQATT and CDR2 SNEGSKA (reference sequence). The CDR3 DNA reads as TGCAGTGCTAGAGGGATCCAGCACTACGAGCAGTACTTC. Protein product: CSARGIQHYEQYF.

On this clonotype itself: At one boundary the junction diverges from the germline segment, which might be a read error. The V and J genes are TRBV5-1 and TRBJ2-1, with TRBD2 matching 7 bases. Germline V gene data show CDR1 as SGHRS and CDR2 as YFSETQ. The CDR3 contains 18 residues. In DNA, the CDR3 is TGCGCCAGCAGCTTGGGGCCAGCGGGGCGCACCGTCTACAATGATCAGTTCTTC. Translated, it gives CASSLGPAGRTVYNDQFF.

This clonotype was recorded at least ten times. The chain combines TRBV7-2 with TRBJ1-5, with 9 bases fitting TRBD1. V lost 1 base and J lost 0; bases outside the gene matches: 4. Germline CDR1 and CDR2: SGHTA and FQGNSA. The CDR3 contains 17 residues. The CDR3 DNA reads as TGTGCCAGCAGCTTAGTGACAGGGGGAGATAGCAATCAGCCCCAGCATTTT. This translates into CASSLVTGGDSNQPQHF.

Many counts were recorded for this clonotype. This sequence joins TRBV7-2 and TRBJ2-7; 9 positions match TRBD2. The CDR3 contains 16 residues. Trimming cost V 5 bases and J 1 base; bases outside gene matches: 9. CDR1 is SGHTA and CDR2 is FQGNSA in the germline V gene. The DNA for the CDR3 is TGTGCCAGCAGCCTCAGGGCTAGCGGGGTTTCCTACGAGCAGTACTTC. This encodes CASSLRASGVSYEQYF.

There are many counts of this clonotype. This chain joins TRBV20-1 and TRBJ1-2, with D perhaps matching TRBD1 (5 bases). Germline lookup yields CDR1 DFQATT and CDR2 SNEGSKA (reference sequence). Deletions cut 7 bases from V and 4 bases from J, with 16 bases between. The CDR3 consists of 13 residues. The CDR3 spells CSVRRDRGYGYTF. CDR3 nucleotides: TGCAGTGTTCGAAGGGACCGGGGCTATGGCTACACCTTC.

This clonotype was recorded many times. The gene calls are TRBV6-2 or TRBV6-3 and TRBJ1-6, with 7 bases matching TRBD1. CDR1 is MNHEY, CDR2 SVGEGT, per germline. There are 15 residues in the CDR3. Losses at the gene ends were 5 bases for V and 9 bases for J; bases not matched to a gene: 10. The CDR3 here is CASSPPAGGSSPLHF. The CDR3 DNA reads as TGTGCCAGCAGTCCTCCGGCAGGGGGGTCTTCACCCCTCCACTTT.

About this clonotype: A clone one base away is much larger, so this may be a read error. V gene TRBV7-2 combines with J gene TRBJ2-6, with D uncertain. The CDR3 loop spans 20 amino acids. Germline CDR1 reads SGHTA; CDR2 reads FQGNSA. Trimming removed 1 base from V and 0 bases from J, with 19 bases in between. The CDR3 sequence is CASSLVGVSYPISGANVLTF. The CDR3 DNA reads TGTGCCAGCAGCTTAGTCGGAGTGTCCTACCCCATCTCTGGGGCCAACGTCCTGACTTTC.

The chain has TRBV12-3 or TRBV12-4 and TRBJ2-1; no clear D gene. The CDR3 covers 12 residues. Deletions cut 8 bases from V and 4 bases from J, with 9 bases between. CDR3 DNA sequence: TGTGCCAGCCTCCTAGGGTACAATGAGCAGTTCTTC. This translates into CASLLGYNEQFF.

This clonotype was seen ten or more times. The V gene is TRBV5-1, the J gene TRBJ2-5; 13 nucleotides align to TRBD2. The CDR3 has 16 residues. The V and J ends lost 4 bases and 5 bases, in that order; junction bases with no gene match: 8. In germline, CDR1 is SGHRS, CDR2 YFSETQ. CDR3 DNA: TGCGCCAGCAGCCACGGACTAGCGGGAGTGGTGGAGACCCAGTACTTC. Its translation: CASSHGLAGVVETQYF. Variable domain in full (rest from reference TRBV5-1 and TRBJ2-5): KAGVTQTPRYLIKTRGQQVTLSCSPISGHRSVSWYQQTPGQGLQFLFEYFSETQRNKGNFPGRFSGRQFSNSRSEMNVSTLELGDSALYLCASSHGLAGVVETQYFGPGTRLLVL.

This clonotype came up many times. The rearrangement links TRBV5-1 to TRBJ2-2; D uncertain. V was pared by 0 bases and J by 6 bases, with 6 bases between. The germline V gene encodes CDR1 SGHRS and CDR2 YFSETQ. The CDR3 has 13 residues. The CDR3 DNA sequence: TGCGCCAGCAGCTTGGAACGGCCCGGGGAGCTGTTTTTT. Residues: CASSLERPGELFF.

This clonotype was observed at least ten times. V and J are TRBV5-1 and TRBJ2-3; no clear D gene. This CDR3 has 13 amino acids. V lost 5 bases to trimming and J lost 8 bases, with 15 bases between them. The germline V gene has CDR1 SGHRS and CDR2 YFSETQ. CDR3 in amino acids: CASSVTIQGTQYF. In nucleotides, the CDR3 is TGCGCCAGCAGTGTAACGATCCAAGGTACGCAGTATTTT.

This clonotype showed up many times. The V and J genes are TRBV28 and TRBJ2-7, with 7 bases fitting TRBD1. The CDR3 sequence is 13 residues long. CDR1 and CDR2 (germline): MDHEN, SYDVKM. Trimming cost V 5 bases and J 2 bases; bases outside gene matches: 3. The CDR3 region is CASSGTATYEQYF. The CDR3 DNA follows: TGTGCCAGCAGTGGGACAGCAACCTACGAGCAGTACTTC.

This clonotype was recorded many times. The chain is built from TRBV5-1 and TRBJ2-3; 11 bases map to TRBD1. The CDR3 loop spans 15 amino acids. J lost 3 bases, V lost 5 bases, and 5 bases had no gene match. CDR1 and CDR2 from the germline V gene are SGHRS and YFSETQ. The CDR3 protein is CASRAGQGGTDTQYF. CDR3 DNA: TGCGCCAGCAGAGCGGGACAGGGGGGGACAGATACGCAGTATTTT.

This clonotype was recorded at least ten times. The chain employs TRBV20-1 and TRBJ2-7; D tentatively fits TRBD1 or TRBD2 (5 bases each). The CDR3 runs 14 residues. Germline CDR1 DFQATT, CDR2 SNEGSKA (reference sequence). V lost 2 bases and J lost 6, with 17 bases in between. CDR3 nucleotide sequence: TGCAGTGCTAGAAGGGACCCTTACATAGGCGAGCAGTACTTC. Protein sequence: CSARRDPYIGEQYF.

This chain uses TRBV6-5 with TRBJ2-1, with D uncertain. Per germline, CDR1 MNHEY and CDR2 SVGAGI. The CDR3 covers 15 residues. The ends were cut back, 2 bases at V and 6 bases at J, with 14 bases in the middle. The CDR3 nucleotides are TGTGCCAGCAGTTACGGGCAGATCTCCCGCAATGAGCAGTTCTTC. It specifies CASSYGQISRNEQFF.

The sample holds many counts of this clonotype. V gene TRBV15 combines with J gene TRBJ2-5, with 7 positions matching TRBD1. The CDR3 is 15 residues long. The junction had 11 bases not matched to a gene; V was cut back by 5 bases and J by 5 bases. CDR1 LNHNV and CDR2 YYDKDF come from the germline V gene (reference sequence). CDR3 protein: CATSRVKAGGETQYF. The CDR3 DNA reads TGTGCCACCAGCCGAGTAAAAGCAGGGGGTGAGACCCAGTACTTC.

In its sample, this clonotype was seen many times. The V gene is TRBV18, the J gene TRBJ2-3, with TRBD2 matching 9 bases. The germline V gene has CDR1 KGHSH and CDR2 LQKENI. V gave up 0 bases and J gave up 1 base; unmatched junction bases: 8. This CDR3 comprises 18 residues. CDR3: CASSPPITSGFRTDTQYF. CDR3 bases: TGTGCCAGCTCACCACCCATAACTAGCGGGTTTCGCACAGATACGCAGTATTTT.

This clonotype was observed many times. This sequence joins TRBV25-1 and TRBJ2-1; D possibly corresponds to TRBD2 (5 bases). The CDR3 length is 16 residues. Germline V gene data show CDR1 as MGHDK and CDR2 as SYGVNS. Trimming stripped 1 base from V and 7 bases from J, with 17 bases between. CDR3 region: CASSELSGREWNEQFF. The CDR3 DNA reads as TGTGCCAGCAGTGAATTAAGTGGGAGAGAGTGGAATGAGCAGTTCTTC.

This clonotype was found many times. The chain couples TRBV2 to TRBJ2-1; D perhaps matches TRBD2 (7 bases). Looked up from germline, CDR1 is SNHLY and CDR2 is FYNNEI. The CDR3 runs to 14 residues. V was pared by 11 bases and J by 8 bases, with 22 bases between. The CDR3 nucleotides read TGTGCCGTGCCTTTGGGGGGGGCAGGGGATGAGCAGTTCTTC. Protein product: CAVPLGGAGDEQFF. The whole variable domain, filled in from reference TRBV2 and TRBJ2-1, reads EPEVTQTPSHQVTQMGQEVILRCVPISNHLYFYWYRQILGQKVEFLVSFYNNEISEKSEIFDDQFSVERPDGSNFTLKIRSTKLEDSAMYFCAVPLGGAGDEQFFGPGTRLTVL.

This clonotype was seen ten or more times. The rearrangement links TRBV5-1 to TRBJ2-1, with D perhaps assigned TRBD1 or TRBD2 (5 bases each). The germline CDR1 and CDR2 sequences are SGHRS and YFSETQ. Trimming shortened V by 4 bases and J by 2 bases, and 16 bases separated the two germline ends. CDR3 size: 16 residues. CDR3 DNA: TGCGCCAGCAGCCCTCAGGGAGCTAGCCCCTACAATGAGCAGTTCTTC. This encodes CASSPQGASPYNEQFF.

This clonotype was seen many times. The chain links TRBV6-2 or TRBV6-3 to TRBJ2-7; 12 bases agree with TRBD2. This CDR3 is 16 amino acids long. With V trimmed by 6 bases and J by 2 bases, 8 bases remained unmatched. Germline V CDR1 and CDR2: MNHEY, SVGEGT. CDR3 sequence reads: CASSPRTSGTTYEQYF. CDR3 DNA: TGTGCCAGCAGCCCTCGGACTAGCGGGACAACCTACGAGCAGTACTTC.

This clonotype was seen only a few times. This chain uses TRBV3-1 with TRBJ2-3; 8 bases are a match to TRBD2. The CDR3 totals 15 residues. The V gene's germline CDR1 is LGHDT and CDR2 YNNKEL (reference sequence). With V trimmed by 2 bases and J by 2 bases, 3 bases remained unmatched. In DNA, the CDR3 is TGTGCCAGCAGCCAATATAGCGGGGCCACAGATACGCAGTATTTT. This codes for CASSQYSGATDTQYF.

This clonotype occurred many times. CDR3 DNA sequence: TGTGCCAGCAGCTTATCAGCGACCGGGGAGCTGTTTTTT. It specifies CASSLSATGELFF. J is TRBJ2-2 and V is TRBV7-9; D remains unclear. V was trimmed by 2 bases and J by 5 bases, leaving 6 bases between them. Germline lookup yields CDR1 SEHNR and CDR2 FQNEAQ (reference sequence). The CDR3 has 13 amino acids.

In its sample, this clonotype was seen many times. This chain links TRBV12-3 or TRBV12-4 with TRBJ2-1; D is perhaps TRBD1 (5 bases). V was cut by 5 bases and J by 1 base, with 15 bases left in between. The CDR3 loop spans 16 amino acids. The CDR3 reads CASSPGPRGSYNEQFF. The CDR3 DNA sequence: TGTGCCAGCAGTCCCGGTCCTAGGGGTTCCTACAATGAGCAGTTCTTC.

This clonotype counts as medium-sized (0.01 to 0.1%). This chain uses TRBV7-2 with TRBJ1-5, with TRBD1 matching 8 bases. The CDR3 runs 15 residues. The germline V gene encodes CDR1 SGHTA and CDR2 FQGNSA. V lost 5 bases to trimming and J lost 1 base; unmatched junction nucleotides: 4. CDR3 DNA: TGTGCCAGCAGCCCAGGGGGCGCGAGCAATCAGCCCCAGCATTTT. As protein: CASSPGGASNQPQHF. The whole variable domain, filled in from reference TRBV7-2 and TRBJ1-5, reads GAGVSQSPSNKVTEKGKDVELRCDPISGHTALYWYRQSLGQGLEFLIYFQGNSAPDKSGLPSDRFSAERTGGSVSTLTIQRTQQEDSAVYLCASSPGGASNQPQHFGDGTRLSIL.